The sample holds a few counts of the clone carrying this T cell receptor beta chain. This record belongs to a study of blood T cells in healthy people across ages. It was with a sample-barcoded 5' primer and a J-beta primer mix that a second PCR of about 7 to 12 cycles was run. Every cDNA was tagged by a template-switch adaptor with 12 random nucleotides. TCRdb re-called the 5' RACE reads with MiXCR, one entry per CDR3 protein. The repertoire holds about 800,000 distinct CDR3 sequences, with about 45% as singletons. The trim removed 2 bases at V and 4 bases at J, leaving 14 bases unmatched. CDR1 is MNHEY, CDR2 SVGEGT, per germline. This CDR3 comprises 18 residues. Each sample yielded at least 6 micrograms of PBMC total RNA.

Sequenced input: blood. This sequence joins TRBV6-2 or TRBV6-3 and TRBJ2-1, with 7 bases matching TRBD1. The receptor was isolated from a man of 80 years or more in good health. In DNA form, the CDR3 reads TGTGCCAGCAGTTACCCGGAGAGGGACAGCGGAGTATACAATGAGCAGTTCTTC. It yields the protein CASSYPERDSGVYNEQFF.